This is a list of T cell receptor beta chains from one sample in a study of identical twins. TCRdb reprocessed the 5' RACE reads via MiXCR and lists one record per CDR3 protein. The data show just under 650,000 distinct CDR3 sequences, around 7.5% seen once. A further study also used this sample, focusing on yellow fever vaccine responses in identical twins.

What was sequenced was PBMCs. The receptors come from a woman younger than 35 in good health. The CDR3 runs from the conserved cysteine through the conserved F or W. Each record gives: V gene, J gene, clone size, D gene, CDR3 protein, CDR3 DNA. The D gene is left open where the match is weak. Clone size is stated in some rows and not others, as once, few, many or a class when expanded.

>TRBV20-1|TRBJ1-3|few|.
CSVIPGYSGNTIYF
TGCAGTGTGATCCCGGGGTATTCTGGAAACACCATATATTTT
>TRBV2|TRBJ2-1|few|TRBD1
CASSDGTGVGNEQFF
TGTGCCAGCAGTGACGGGACAGGGGTGGGTAATGAGCAGTTCTTC
>TRBV6-1|TRBJ2-2|few|.
CASYSLGAGELFF
TGTGCCAGCTACTCCTTAGGGGCCGGGGAGCTGTTTTTT
>TRBV15|TRBJ2-3|.|TRBD2
CATSRARAGGVTDTQYF
TGTGCCACCAGCAGAGCCCGAGCGGGGGGGGTCACAGATACGCAGTATTTT
>TRBV3-1|TRBJ2-1|.|.
CASSQDRIGHEQFF
TGTGCCAGCAGCCAAGATCGCATCGGACATGAGCAGTTCTTC
>TRBV5-1|TRBJ1-1|.|.
CASSLGTAMNTEAFF
TGCGCCAGCAGCTTGGGTACAGCAATGAACACTGAAGCTTTCTTT
>TRBV9|TRBJ2-1|.|.
CASSLFNNNEQFF
TGTGCCAGCAGCCTCTTCAACAACAATGAGCAGTTCTTC
>TRBV12-3/TRBV12-4|TRBJ1-6|few|TRBD1
CASSSGGNNSPLHF
TGTGCCAGCAGTTCAGGGGGCAATAATTCACCCCTCCACTTT
>TRBV12-3/TRBV12-4|TRBJ2-2|.|.
CASSFGTAGELFF
TGTGCCAGCAGTTTCGGAACCGCCGGGGAGCTGTTTTTT
>TRBV12-3/TRBV12-4|TRBJ1-5|many|.
CASSIVEGSNQPQHF
TGTGCCAGCAGTATCGTAGAGGGGAGCAATCAGCCCCAGCATTTT
>TRBV29-1|TRBJ2-6|.|TRBD1
CSVAQGARGANVLTF
TGCAGCGTCGCACAGGGGGCCCGTGGGGCCAACGTCCTGACTTTC
>TRBV7-9|TRBJ2-7|few|.
CASSPPPGHHEQYF
TGTGCCAGCAGCCCCCCCCCGGGACACCACGAGCAGTACTTC
>TRBV11-2|TRBJ1-2|many|.
CASSSGTAYGYTF
TGTGCCAGCAGCTCCGGGACCGCCTATGGCTACACCTTC
>TRBV9|TRBJ2-7|many|TRBD1
CASSPGQGAKLLNEQYF
TGTGCCAGCAGCCCAGGACAGGGGGCGAAGCTTTTGAACGAGCAGTACTTC
>TRBV5-1|TRBJ1-4|few|.
CASSLALRASNEKLFF
TGCGCCAGCAGCTTGGCACTCCGGGCTTCTAATGAAAAACTGTTTTTT
>TRBV12-3/TRBV12-4|TRBJ2-5|many|.
CASSLIEETQYF
TGTGCCAGCAGTTTGATAGAAGAGACCCAGTACTTC
>TRBV20-1|TRBJ1-5|many|.
CSLDNLHNSNQPQHF
TGCTCATTGGACAATCTACACAATAGCAATCAGCCCCAGCATTTT
>TRBV12-3/TRBV12-4|TRBJ1-6|.|TRBD1
CASSFQGQGTLHF
TGTGCCAGCAGTTTCCAGGGACAGGGGACGCTCCACTTT
>TRBV12-3/TRBV12-4|TRBJ2-3|.|.
CASSGGGHTQYF
TGTGCCAGCAGTGGGGGGGGGCATACGCAGTATTTT
>TRBV28|TRBJ1-6|many|.
CASSLGTQNSPLHF
TGTGCCAGCAGTTTGGGGACACAGAATTCACCCCTCCACTTT
>TRBV27|TRBJ2-3|.|TRBD2
CASSLRLVGAGGSHSLDTQYF
TGTGCCAGCAGTTTAAGATTGGTGGGAGCGGGAGGGTCACATAGCTTAGATACGCAGTATTTT
>TRBV21-1|TRBJ2-3|few|.
CASSKWTVLDTQYF
TGTGCCAGCAGCAAATGGACAGTGTTGGATACGCAGTATTTT
>TRBV20-1|TRBJ2-5|.|TRBD2
CSARDSGTRGETQYF
TGCAGTGCTAGAGATAGCGGGACTAGAGGGGAGACCCAGTACTTC
>TRBV6-2/TRBV6-3|TRBJ1-1|many|TRBD1
CASSYYSGGSEAFF
TGTGCCAGCAGTTACTATTCAGGGGGAAGTGAAGCTTTCTTT
>TRBV29-1|TRBJ2-5|many|.
CSVGGYRIGETQYF
TGCAGCGTTGGAGGATACCGCATTGGGGAGACCCAGTACTTC
>TRBV5-4|TRBJ1-1|once|TRBD1
CASSPRQGGRTEAFF
TGTGCCAGCAGTCCCCGACAGGGAGGTCGCACTGAAGCTTTCTTT
>TRBV3-1|TRBJ2-2|.|TRBD1
CASSSRDRVPTGELFF
TGTGCCAGCAGCTCCCGGGACAGGGTCCCCACCGGGGAGCTGTTTTTT
>TRBV9|TRBJ2-1|many|TRBD1
CASSVRDRGFVEQFF
TGTGCCAGCAGCGTCCGGGACAGGGGTTTCGTTGAGCAGTTCTTC
>TRBV7-2|TRBJ2-1|.|.
CASSLGWQIYNEQFF
TGTGCCAGCAGCTTAGGGTGGCAGATCTACAATGAGCAGTTCTTC
>TRBV7-2|TRBJ1-6|many|.
CASSLETVNSPLHF
TGTGCCAGCAGCTTAGAGACGGTCAATTCACCCCTCCACTTT
>TRBV12-3/TRBV12-4|TRBJ2-7|many|.
CASSPGWQEQYF
TGTGCCAGCAGTCCGGGATGGCAAGAGCAGTACTTC
>TRBV11-2|TRBJ2-1|.|TRBD1
CASSLGVERDRVYNEQFF
TGTGCCAGCAGCTTAGGTGTTGAACGGGACAGGGTTTACAATGAGCAGTTCTTC
>TRBV2|TRBJ2-3|few|.
CASSDNADTQYF
TGTGCCAGCAGCGATAATGCAGATACGCAGTATTTT
>TRBV12-3/TRBV12-4|TRBJ1-5|many|TRBD1
CASSTGQGNQPQHF
TGTGCCAGCAGTACGGGACAGGGCAATCAGCCCCAGCATTTT
>TRBV5-1|TRBJ2-2|many|.
CASSLASTGELFF
TGCGCCAGCAGCTTGGCGTCCACCGGGGAGCTGTTTTTT
>TRBV5-1|TRBJ2-1|few|.
CASSTVNEQFF
TGCGCCAGCAGTACGGTTAATGAGCAGTTCTTC
>TRBV29-1|TRBJ1-5|.|.
CSVALGGNNQPQHF
TGCAGCGTAGCGCTAGGGGGAAATAATCAGCCCCAGCATTTT
>TRBV20-1|TRBJ2-3|.|.
CSARLRRGRTDTQYF
TGCAGTGCTAGACTTCGGCGGGGACGCACAGATACGCAGTATTTT
>TRBV6-1|TRBJ2-1|many|TRBD1
CATKGTGKSSYNEQFF
TGTGCCACCAAGGGGACAGGGAAGAGCTCCTACAATGAGCAGTTCTTC
>TRBV12-3/TRBV12-4|TRBJ1-2|.|.
CASRPLGGDLESIHGYTF
TGTGCCAGCAGACCCCTCGGAGGGGACCTCGAATCCATCCATGGCTACACCTTC